Each of the 5 T cell receptor beta chains below was sequenced from the same sample in a study of CD8+CD57+ T cells in acquired aplastic anemia. CDR3 and TCR beta VDJ profiling relied on a genomic DNA template. TCRdb recomputed calls from the reads with MiXCR, one row per CDR3 protein. This sample has a few hundred thousand distinct CDR3 sequences, with around three fifths found just once. The authors sequenced patients whose flow cytometry had shown CD8+CD57+ cell expansion. Source material: sorted CD4+, CD8+, or CD8+CD57+ T cells (not recorded which) from PBMCs. These receptors were taken from a human donor with aplastic anemia.

This clonotype was found many times. The rearrangement joins TRBV7-2 to TRBJ1-2, with TRBD1 identical over 8 bases. Germline CDR1 and CDR2: SGHTA and FQGNSA. The V gene end was trimmed by 1 base and the J gene end by 5 bases; junction bases not matched to a gene: 6. CDR3 length equals 15 residues. Here the CDR3 reads CASSLEGTGGYGYTF. CDR3 coding DNA: TGTGCCAGCAGCTTAGAGGGGACAGGAGGTTATGGCTACACCTTC. Combining the CDR3 with reference TRBV7-2 and TRBJ1-2 gives the whole variable domain GAGVSQSPSNKVTEKGKDVELRCDPISGHTALYWYRQSLGQGLEFLIYFQGNSAPDKSGLPSDRFSAERTGGSVSTLTIQRTQQEDSAVYLCASSLEGTGGYGYTFGSGTRLTVV.

The chain employs TRBV19 and TRBJ2-2, with 9 bases fitting TRBD2. This CDR3 has 16 amino acids. Looked up from germline, CDR1 is LNHDA and CDR2 is SQIVND (reference sequence). After removal of 6 bases from V and 3 bases from J, the junction contained 8 bases not matched to a gene. This chain's CDR3 is CASRGGLAGHTGELFF. The CDR3 DNA follows: TGTGCCAGTAGGGGAGGTCTAGCGGGACACACCGGGGAGCTGTTTTTT.

The gene calls are TRBV11-3 and TRBJ2-7, with D uncertain. The CDR3 runs 11 residues. The V and J ends lost 2 bases and 7 bases respectively, with 6 bases between them. CDR1 is SGHNT, CDR2 YENEEA, per germline. In DNA form, the CDR3 reads TGTGCCAGCAGCTTAAAGACAGAGCAGTACTTC. It translates to CASSLKTEQYF. Variable domain in full (rest from reference TRBV11-3 and TRBJ2-7): EAGVVQSPRYKIIEKKQPVAFWCNPISGHNTLYWYLQNLGQGPELLIRYENEEAVDDSQLPKDRFSAERLKGVDSTLKIQPAELGDSAVYLCASSLKTEQYFGPGTRLTVT.

This clonotype has a handful of counts. The CDR3 here is CASSISENTEAFF. As DNA, the CDR3 is TGTGCCAGTAGTATTTCTGAAAACACTGAAGCTTTCTTT. The chain links TRBV19 to TRBJ1-1; no firm D call. With 3 bases removed from V and 2 bases from J, the gap between germline ends came to 7 bases. Germline assignment: CDR1 LNHDA and CDR2 SQIVND (reference sequence). There are 13 residues in the CDR3.

The chain couples TRBV9 to TRBJ2-5, with 7 bases identical to TRBD2. Germline CDR1 is SGDLS and CDR2 is YYNGEE. The V segment lost 0 bases and the J segment 5 bases; nucleotides outside the gene matches: 31. The CDR3 loop spans 23 amino acids. This CDR3 is CASSVAAAKHLGGGRRCSETQYF. CDR3 DNA: TGTGCCAGCAGCGTAGCGGCAGCGAAACATCTAGGAGGCGGGAGACGGTGCAGCGAGACCCAGTACTTC. The full variable domain, its missing parts supplied by reference TRBV9 and TRBJ2-5, is DSGVTQTPKHLITATGQRVTLRCSPRSGDLSVYWYQQSLDQGLQFLIQYYNGEERAKGNILERFSAQQFPDLHSELNLSSLELGDSALYFCASSVAAAKHLGGGRRCSETQYFGPGTRLLVL.